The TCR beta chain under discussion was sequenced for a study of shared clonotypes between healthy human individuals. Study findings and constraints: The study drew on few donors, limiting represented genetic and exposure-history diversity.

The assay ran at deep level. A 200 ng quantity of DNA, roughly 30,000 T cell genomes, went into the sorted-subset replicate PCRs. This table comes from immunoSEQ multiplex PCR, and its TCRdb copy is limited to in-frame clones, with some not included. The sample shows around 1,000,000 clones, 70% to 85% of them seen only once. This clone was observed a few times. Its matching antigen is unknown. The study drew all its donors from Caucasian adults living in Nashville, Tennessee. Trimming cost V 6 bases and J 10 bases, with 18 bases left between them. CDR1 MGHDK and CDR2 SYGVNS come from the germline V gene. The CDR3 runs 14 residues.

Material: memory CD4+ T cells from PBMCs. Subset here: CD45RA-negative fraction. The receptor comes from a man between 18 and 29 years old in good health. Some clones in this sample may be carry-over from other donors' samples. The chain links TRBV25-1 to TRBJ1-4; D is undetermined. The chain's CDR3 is CASRPRGSVGKLFF. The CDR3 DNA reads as TGTGCCAGCAGGCCTCGGGGTTCAGTGGGAAAACTGTTTTTT. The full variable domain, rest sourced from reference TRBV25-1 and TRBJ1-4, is EADIYQTPRYLVIGTGKKITLECSQTMGHDKMYWYQQDPGMELHLIHYSYGVNSTEKGDLSSESTVSRIRTEHFPLTLESARPSHTSQYLCASRPRGSVGKLFFGSGTQLSVL.